The 25 T cell receptor beta chains reported below all come from one sample, sequenced in a study of cytomegalovirus exposure and HLA in healthy donors. The assay was immunoSEQ multiplex PCR, and TCRdb's table has in-frame clones only and misses some. The sample has approximately 150,000 clones, around 81% seen once. Sequenced sample: PBMCs. These receptors all stem from a young man in good health and CMV-seropositive.

This clone was seen a single time. The chain links TRBV4-3 to TRBJ1-3; D remains ambiguous. V gave up 0 bases and J gave up 0 bases, with 24 bases separating them. The CDR3 totals 21 residues. Germline CDR1 LGHNA, CDR2 YSLEER. The CDR3 sequence: CASSQDNYRVRPPASGNTIYF. The CDR3 DNA sequence: TGCGCCAGCAGCCAAGATAATTACCGCGTGCGGCCCCCCGCCTCTGGAAACACCATATATTTT.

J is TRBJ2-7 and V is TRBV11-2; 12 bases fit TRBD1. Germline CDR1 and CDR2: SGHAT and FQNNGV. The V and J ends lost 6 bases and 3 bases, in that order; junction bases with no gene match: 6. CDR3 length equals 15 residues. CDR3 bases: TGTGCCAGCAGTCCCGGGGACAGGGGGCACTACGAGCAGTACTTC. Translated: CASSPGDRGHYEQYF.

The gene calls are TRBV4-1 and TRBJ2-7; 9 nucleotides align to TRBD1. CDR3 length: 18 amino acids. Per the germline V gene, CDR1 is MGHRA and CDR2 is YSYEKL. The V segment lost 1 base and the J segment 3 bases; nucleotides outside the gene matches: 13. In DNA form, the CDR3 reads TGCGCCAGCAGCCAAGCTTCCCCGGGACAGGGATGGAGCTACGAGCAGTACTTC. As protein: CASSQASPGQGWSYEQYF.

This sequence joins TRBV27 and TRBJ2-7, with D perhaps matching TRBD2 (5 bases). V lost 6 bases, J lost 3 bases, and 15 bases lay in between. Germline CDR1 MNHEY, CDR2 SMNVEV (reference sequence). The CDR3 is made up of 14 amino acids. In DNA, the CDR3 is TGTGCCAGCAGGCCAGGCGGGTCCCGCTACGAGCAGTACTTC. Its protein product is CASRPGGSRYEQYF.

The chain employs TRBV9 and TRBJ1-2, with D possibly TRBD1 on 6 matching bases. V lost 4 bases and J lost 2, with 12 bases in between. CDR3 size: 14 residues. The germline V gene has CDR1 SGDLS and CDR2 YYNGEE. CDR3 protein: CASSPRDMNYGYTF. The CDR3 nucleotides read TGTGCCAGCAGCCCGAGGGACATGAACTATGGCTACACCTTC.

This clone has only one observation. The V call is TRBV10-3, the J call TRBJ1-1; the D gene is possibly TRBD1 (6 bases). Germline CDR1 is ENHRY and CDR2 is SYGVKD. V lost 0 bases and J lost 6, with 26 bases in between. This CDR3 has 19 residues. CDR3 sequence reads: CAISESSISTGVRSAEAFF. Here the CDR3 DNA reads TGTGCCATCAGTGAGTCGAGTATTTCGACAGGAGTCCGATCGGCTGAAGCTTTCTTT.

This clone showed up just a few times. The DNA for the CDR3 is TGTGCCAGCAGTCGCCAGGAACCTTATGGCTACACCTTC. This translates into CASSRQEPYGYTF. The chain recombines TRBV9 with TRBJ1-2; D remains ambiguous. V lost 5 bases to trimming and J lost 5 bases, with 13 bases between them. The germline V gene has CDR1 SGDLS and CDR2 YYNGEE. CDR3 size: 13 residues.

The rearrangement links TRBV4-1 to TRBJ1-3; possible D gene TRBD1, 5 bases. V was shortened by 1 base and J by 1 base, with 14 bases between the two germline ends. CDR3 size: 17 residues. Looked up from germline, CDR1 is MGHRA and CDR2 is YSYEKL. Here the CDR3 DNA reads TGCGCCAGCAGCCAAGTAACAGGCTCATCGTCTGGAAACACCATATATTTT. Translation: CASSQVTGSSSGNTIYF.

This sequence joins TRBV9 and TRBJ2-3; D is uncertain. With 3 bases removed from V and 4 bases from J, the gap between germline ends came to 12 bases. CDR3 length: 14 residues. CDR1 SGDLS and CDR2 YYNGEE come from the germline V gene. CDR3 region: CASSAPYRADTQYF. The CDR3 bases are TGTGCCAGCAGCGCACCTTACCGCGCAGATACGCAGTATTTT.

The rearrangement uses TRBV30 and TRBJ1-1; TRBD1 agrees at 7 bases. In germline, CDR1 is GTSNPN, CDR2 SVGIG (reference sequence). Germline trimming cut 3 bases from V and 8 bases from J; bases unmatched to any gene: 12. CDR3 length: 14 amino acids. The CDR3 here is CAWRVQQGIPEAFF. The CDR3 DNA sequence: TGTGCCTGGAGAGTCCAACAGGGGATCCCCGAAGCTTTCTTT.

Of note for this clone: A single base separates this from a much larger clone, so it may be a read error. The CDR3 is CASSLGGGTEAFF. The CDR3 nucleotides read TGTGCCAGCAGCTTAGGAGGGGGCACTGAAGCTTTCTTT. This chain connects TRBV13 to TRBJ1-1, with D maybe TRBD1 (6 bases). V shed 0 bases and J shed 4 bases, with 6 bases lying between them. This CDR3 has 13 residues. The germline CDR1 and CDR2 sequences are PRHDT and FYEKMQ (reference sequence).

The rearrangement joins TRBV7-2 to TRBJ2-1; 10 nucleotides agree with TRBD2. With V trimmed by 6 bases and J by 2 bases, 4 bases remained unmatched. The CDR3 loop spans 15 amino acids. Germline CDR1 reads SGHTA; CDR2 reads FQGNSA. The CDR3 DNA reads TGTGCCAGCAGATCGCTAGCGGGGGCCTACAATGAGCAGTTCTTC. It translates to CASRSLAGAYNEQFF. The variable domain in full, with the rest retrieved from reference TRBV7-2 and TRBJ2-1, is GAGVSQSPSNKVTEKGKDVELRCDPISGHTALYWYRQSLGQGLEFLIYFQGNSAPDKSGLPSDRFSAERTGGSVSTLTIQRTQQEDSAVYLCASRSLAGAYNEQFFGPGTRLTVL.

The chain recombines TRBV19 with TRBJ1-2, with 8 bases identical to TRBD1. J gave up 6 bases and V 5 bases, and 11 bases lay outside the gene matches. Germline CDR1 LNHDA, CDR2 SQIVND (reference sequence). This CDR3 contains 15 residues. The CDR3 here is CASSDHGQGDNGYTF. CDR3 nucleotide sequence: TGTGCCAGTAGTGACCATGGACAGGGTGATAATGGCTACACCTTC.

In this sample, this clone turned up a few times. J is TRBJ2-3 and V is TRBV9; 7 bases fit TRBD2. The CDR3 is 16 amino acids. Germline V gene data show CDR1 as SGDLS and CDR2 as YYNGEE. The ends lost 3 bases at V and 0 bases at J; junction bases unmatched: 7. CDR3 nucleotides: TGTGCCAGCAGCGCCGCCGGAGCGGGGAGCACAGATACGCAGTATTTT. It translates to CASSAAGAGSTDTQYF.

V gene TRBV11-2 combines with J gene TRBJ2-1, with a possible D match to TRBD2 (6 bases). V shed 4 bases and J shed 7 bases, with 8 bases lying between them. This CDR3 contains 12 residues. The V gene's germline CDR1 is SGHAT and CDR2 FQNNGV. CDR3: CASSWGVNEQFF. The CDR3 coding sequence is TGTGCCAGCAGCTGGGGGGTTAATGAGCAGTTCTTC.

This chain links TRBV5-1 with TRBJ2-7; 7 nucleotides match TRBD1. The CDR3 runs 13 residues. V was pared by 4 bases and J by 6 bases, with 7 bases of the junction left unmatched. Germline V gene lookup returns CDR1 SGHRS and CDR2 YFSETQ. The CDR3 sequence is CASSMGQGVEQYF. The CDR3 DNA reads TGCGCCAGCAGCATGGGGCAGGGGGTCGAGCAGTACTTC.

This clone was observed a single time. The chain links TRBV10-1 to TRBJ2-7, with D tentatively TRBD1 (5 bases). This CDR3 comprises 12 residues. Germline lookup yields CDR1 WNHNN and CDR2 SYGVQD (reference sequence). Trimming shortened V by 4 bases and J by 2 bases, and 6 bases separated the two germline ends. The CDR3 sequence is CASSGQTYEQYF. CDR3 nucleotides: TGCGCCAGCAGTGGACAGACCTACGAGCAGTACTTC.

The chain carries TRBV5-4 and TRBJ1-2, with TRBD1 identical over 8 bases. The germline V gene encodes CDR1 SGHNT and CDR2 YYREEE (reference sequence). The CDR3 extends over 15 amino acids. Trimming at V came to 0 bases and at J to 3 bases, leaving 4 bases not matched to a gene. The CDR3: CASSLAQGAYYGYTF. The CDR3 region has the DNA TGTGCCAGCAGCTTGGCCCAGGGGGCTTACTATGGCTACACCTTC.

This clone appeared a few times. The rearrangement uses TRBV5-4 and TRBJ1-1, with unresolved D. The germline V gene encodes CDR1 SGHNT and CDR2 YYREEE (reference sequence). Trimming cost V 3 bases and J 1 base, with 19 bases left between them. The CDR3 contains 17 residues. The CDR3 nucleotides are TGTGCCAGCAGCTCGGATCAGGCTTCTGAATGGAACACTGAAGCTTTCTTT. This codes for CASSSDQASEWNTEAFF.

The chain joins TRBV4-3 to TRBJ1-2; 9 nucleotides agree with TRBD1. V shed 4 bases and J 4 bases; nucleotides not matched to a gene: 7. The CDR3 totals 15 residues. Germline CDR1 reads LGHNA; CDR2 reads YSLEER. The CDR3, as DNA: TGCGCCAGCAGCCTGGGGACAGGGAAAGCCTATGGCTACACCTTC. The encoded protein is CASSLGTGKAYGYTF.

This clone was detected once. The J gene is TRBJ2-3, the V gene TRBV7-9; TRBD2 aligns across 8 bases. The CDR3 has 15 residues. The germline V gene has CDR1 SEHNR and CDR2 FQNEAQ (reference sequence). Trimming at V came to 1 base and at J to 5 bases, leaving 5 bases not matched to a gene. DNA of the CDR3: TGTGCCAGCAGCTTAGTAGCGGGACCAGGAGATACGCAGTATTTT. Amino acids: CASSLVAGPGDTQYF. The full variable domain, in which reference TRBV7-9 and TRBJ2-3 provide the parts outside the CDR3, is DTGVSQNPRHKITKRGQNVTFRCDPISEHNRLYWYRQTLGQGPEFLTYFQNEAQLEKSRLLSDRFSAERPKGSFSTLEIQRTEQGDSAMYLCASSLVAGPGDTQYFGPGTRLTVL.

The chain couples TRBV11-2 to TRBJ2-1; 13 nucleotides match TRBD2. V dropped 2 bases and J dropped 5; count of bases not matched to a gene: 6. Per the germline V gene, CDR1 is SGHAT and CDR2 is FQNNGV. There are 17 residues in the CDR3. CDR3 in amino acids: CASSLTLTSGGNNEQFF. The CDR3 DNA is TGTGCCAGCAGCTTAACCCTGACTAGCGGGGGGAACAATGAGCAGTTCTTC.

This clone appeared a single time. CDR3 in DNA: TGCGCCAGCAGCTTGGACGCAGGGGGCGGTACTAATAATTCACCCCTCCACTTT. The encoded protein is CASSLDAGGGTNNSPLHF. The rearrangement joins TRBV5-1 to TRBJ1-6; TRBD1 aligns across 8 bases. CDR3 size: 18 residues. From germline, CDR1 is SGHRS and CDR2 YFSETQ. V shed 0 bases, J shed 5 bases, and the junction held 10 bases outside the gene matches.

The chain combines TRBV5-1 with TRBJ2-2, with 11 bases matching TRBD1. From germline, CDR1 is SGHRS and CDR2 YFSETQ. CDR3 length equals 13 residues. V shed 10 bases and J 3 bases; nucleotides not matched to a gene: 2. CDR3 protein: CAGGQGDTGELFF. The CDR3 nucleotides are TGCGCCGGGGGACAGGGGGACACCGGGGAGCTGTTTTTT.

The chain combines TRBV9 with TRBJ2-3; 8 bases agree with TRBD2. After removal of 4 bases from V and 3 bases from J, the junction contained 7 bases not matched to a gene. Germline assignment: CDR1 SGDLS and CDR2 YYNGEE. The length of the CDR3 is 15 residues. The CDR3 DNA follows: TGTGCCAGCAGCCCGAGCGGGGGAGTGACAGATACGCAGTATTTT. Translation gives CASSPSGGVTDTQYF.